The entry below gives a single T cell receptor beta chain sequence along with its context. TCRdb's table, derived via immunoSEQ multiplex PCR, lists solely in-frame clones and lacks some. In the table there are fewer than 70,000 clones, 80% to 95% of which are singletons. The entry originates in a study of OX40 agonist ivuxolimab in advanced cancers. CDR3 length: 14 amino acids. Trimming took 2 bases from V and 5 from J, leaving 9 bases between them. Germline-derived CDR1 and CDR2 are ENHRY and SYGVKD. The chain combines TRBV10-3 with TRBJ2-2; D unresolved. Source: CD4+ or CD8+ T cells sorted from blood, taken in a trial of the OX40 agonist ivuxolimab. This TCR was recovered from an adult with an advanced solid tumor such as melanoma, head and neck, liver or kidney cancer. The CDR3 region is CAISEPSMTGELFF. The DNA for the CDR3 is TGTGCCATCAGTGAGCCCTCTATGACCGGGGAGCTGTTTTTT.